This T cell receptor (beta chain) comes out of a study of blood T cell repertoires in COVID-19. Turning to the study itself: Samples representing acute and convalescent COVID-19 were sourced from the United States, Italy and Spain.

Original methodology: The authors estimated nucleated cell counts from reference gene primer amplification. Clones were read by immunoSEQ multiplex PCR, and TCRdb kept only the in-frame ones, dropping some. V, J and clone size were drawn from that table, and D and trimming were deduced from the DNA. The sample yields approximately 280,000 clones, around 90% seen once. Trimming took off 3 bases at V and 0 bases at J, with 14 bases between the two ends. There are 16 residues in the CDR3. The V gene's germline CDR1 is KGHSH and CDR2 LQKENI. The sequencing sample was made of peripheral blood. The TCR originated in a man in his forties or fifties with acute or convalescent COVID-19. The rearrangement links TRBV18 to TRBJ1-1; D not certain. The CDR3 nucleotides read TGTGCCAGCTCACCTCGGCCAGGTGGCCTGAACACTGAAGCTTTCTTT. Translating gives CASSPRPGGLNTEAFF. Full variable domain (missing parts from reference TRBV18 and TRBJ1-1): NAGVMQNPRHLVRRRGQEARLRCSPMKGHSHVYWYRQLPEEGLKFMVYLQKENIIDESGMPKERFSAEFPKEGPSILRIQQVVRGDSAAYFCASSPRPGGLNTEAFFGQGTRLTVV.